This TCR beta chain was profiled in a study of Graves' ophthalmopathy and Graves' hyperthyroidism (dated by TCRdb to the late 2010s). Background on the whole study: Peripheral blood was collected at initial diagnosis, before any treatment. The independent validation cohort included approximately 19 hyperthyroidism patients plus 17 patients who later progressed from hyperthyroidism to ophthalmopathy. Following sampling, methimazole starting at 30 mg daily was administered to hyperthyroidism patients, and high-dose intravenous methylprednisolone was administered to ophthalmopathy patients. The study used TCR beta repertoire signatures to distinguish Graves' ophthalmopathy from Graves' hyperthyroidism and to predict progression to ophthalmopathy. In total, 135 blood samples were TCR-sequenced: fewer than 50 ophthalmopathy, under 85 hyperthyroidism and about 17 hyperthyroidism-to-ophthalmopathy patients. In roughly 6 hyperthyroidism patients, T-cell repertoires of thyroid tissue and blood were compared. A discovery set of about a hundred patients (approximately 45 ophthalmopathy, about 59 stable hyperthyroidism) was enrolled to explore V-J signatures distinguishing ophthalmopathy from hyperthyroidism.

From cysteine to phenylalanine, the CDR3 is 13 amino acids long. Only the CDR3 part of the read is kept: 39 bases, read in frame from the first base. Clipping removes 6 bases from V and 6 bases from J, with 2 as the unmatched junction base count. CDR1 and CDR2 (MGHDK, SYGVNS) derive from the germline V gene. Ophthalmopathy patients were characterized by moderately to severely active disease, a Clinical Activity Score of at least 3, a NOSPECS grade of at least 4, and a disease duration under 3 months. Patients with other autoimmune diseases, uncontrolled infections, pregnancy or lactation were excluded from the study. Clinical symptoms, serum thyroxine, TRAb, thyroid ultrasound and orbital computed tomography were used for diagnosis. PBMCs were isolated from more than 9 ml of fresh peripheral blood by Ficoll-Paque density gradient centrifugation. Trizol reagent was used to extract the total RNA, and its quality was then checked on an Agilent 2100 Bioanalyzer.

Findings and caveats that apply to the study as a whole: Most of the expanded thyroid clonotypes with a frequency above 0.001 were also detected in blood, and it was suggested that the thyroid immune response may be reflected by blood repertoires. In validation, the model predicted ophthalmopathy progression with about 70% sensitivity and roughly 72% specificity; roughly 11 predicted patients were CT-confirmed with GO in a median of 6.5 months. In cross-validation, the 13-signature model distinguished ophthalmopathy from stable hyperthyroidism with roughly 90% sensitivity and 81.08% specificity, and in the test set the corresponding values were around 78% and 73%. No statistical method was used to set the sample size in advance, and the investigators knew which group each participant was assigned to.

For repertoire sequencing, the TCR beta CDR3 regions were amplified from RNA transcripts. HTBI primers and the Qiagen OneStep RT-PCR kit were used in a first-round RT-PCR, which was followed by a second-round multiplex PCR, size selection and purification. Sequencing of the libraries was carried out on an Illumina HiSeq2000 in paired-end mode with 100 bp reads. The original methods were these. SOAPnuke was used for read processing, and reads with adapters, uncalled bases, a mean Phred below 15, or no exact constant-primer or identifier match were discarded. COPE v1.2.5 was used to merge high-quality paired reads. Each unique nucleotide sequence was treated as a clonotype, and MiTCR v1.1 was used to align the clonotypes to the IMGT TRB V, D and J references. The analysis was limited to V-J combinations with a frequency above 0.0001, which together covered 99.2% of the repertoires. For each V-J combination, a TCR clonal expansion and chaos score was defined as F50 clonal expansion divided by the chaos observed in the TCRdist matrix. Features were reduced by Welch's t-statistics and random forest to around 13 V-J combinations, which fed a naive Bayes classifier. Thyroid-blood repertoire similarity was quantified with the Morisita-Horn index. TCRdb reprocessed the public reads (quality trimming at Q25 with fastp, clone calling with MiXCR) and kept in-frame beta chains. Rows are combined by CDR3 protein, so each entry shows the most common genes and DNA. The V and J calls and clone size are TCRdb's, not the authors'. Counted in this sample were 500,000 to 800,000 distinct CDR3 sequences; 35% to 45% of them appeared once. The ten largest clones add up to around 3% of the sample.

The table lists this clonotype with many counts. Its binding antigen is unknown. No base quality values were provided; no much bigger clone lies one nucleotide off. The source is an adult man with Graves' ophthalmopathy. The chain was built from TRBV25-1 and TRBJ1-4, with 9 bases matching TRBD1. Specimen: peripheral blood. At the DNA level, the sequence is TGTGCCAGCAGGGACAGGGGTGATGAAAAACTGTTTTTT. Its protein product is CASRDRGDEKLFF. With the portions outside the CDR3 filled from the reference TRBV25-1 and TRBJ1-4 genes, the complete variable region becomes EADIYQTPRYLVIGTGKKITLECSQTMGHDKMYWYQQDPGMELHLIHYSYGVNSTEKGDLSSESTVSRIRTEHFPLTLESARPSHTSQYLCASRDRGDEKLFFGSGTQLSVL.